A selection of T cell receptor beta chains follows, all from one sample in a study of T-cell memory formation after mild COVID-19. TCRdb processed the 5' RACE reads anew with MiXCR; each CDR3 protein has one entry. The sample contains approximately 190,000 distinct CDR3 sequences, about 18% of which appear only once. What was sequenced was PBMCs or a T cell subset sorted from them (not recorded which). The receptors here all came from an adult woman who had mild COVID-19 (a few samples of this study predate the infection). Cell type and time point are not known. The CDR3 runs from the conserved cysteine through the conserved F or W. The D gene is left open where the match is weak. The size field is filled for only some rows; it gives once, few, many or a size class.

d_call	clone_size	v_call	j_call	cdr3_nt	cdr3_aa
-	few	TRBV15	TRBJ2-3	TGTGCCACCAGCACGGGGGGCCCCACAGATACGCAGTATTTT	CATSTGGPTDTQYF
-	many	TRBV19	TRBJ2-5	TGTGCCAGTAGTCTGAACCAAGAGACCCAGTACTTC	CASSLNQETQYF
-	-	TRBV30	TRBJ1-2	TGTGCCTGGAGTCTAAACTATGGCTACACCTTC	CAWSLNYGYTF
TRBD1	few	TRBV5-1	TRBJ2-2	TGCGCCAGCAGCTTGGAAGGACAGGGGTCCACCGGGGAGCTGTTTTTT	CASSLEGQGSTGELFF
TRBD2	many	TRBV7-3	TRBJ2-1	TGTGCCAGCAGCTCGGGACTAGGAGTGAATGAGCAGTTCTTC	CASSSGLGVNEQFF
-	-	TRBV11-2	TRBJ1-1	TGTGCCAGCAGCTTAGAGGTGGCAGGGAACACTGAAGCTTTCTTT	CASSLEVAGNTEAFF
-	-	TRBV7-9	TRBJ1-2	TGTGCCAGCAGCTTGTCTGGTCGGGGCTACACCTTC	CASSLSGRGYTF
-	-	TRBV10-3	TRBJ2-1	TGTGCCATCAGTGAGTCAGCCGGTTTTAATGAGCAGTTCTTC	CAISESAGFNEQFF
TRBD2	-	TRBV7-3	TRBJ2-1	TGTGCCAGCAGCGGAGGGAGGGAAGACAATGAGCAGTTCTTC	CASSGGREDNEQFF
TRBD1	-	TRBV5-1	TRBJ1-6	TGCGCCAGCAGCTATGGACAGGGGGAGACACCCCTCCACTTT	CASSYGQGETPLHF
TRBD1	-	TRBV12-3/TRBV12-4	TRBJ2-7	TGTGCCAGCAGTTTCAACCCCGGGACAGGGGGCTACGAGCAGTACTTC	CASSFNPGTGGYEQYF
TRBD1	-	TRBV5-1	TRBJ1-4	TGCGCCAGCAGCCACCGGGACAGGACTAATGAAAAACTGTTTTTT	CASSHRDRTNEKLFF
-	-	TRBV14	TRBJ2-7	TGTGCCAGCAGCCCCCGGGATCACTCTTCCTACGAGCAGTACTTC	CASSPRDHSSYEQYF
-	-	TRBV5-1	TRBJ1-1	TGCGCCAGCAGCTTGGACAGCATGAACACTGAAGCTTTCTTT	CASSLDSMNTEAFF
TRBD1	few	TRBV12-3/TRBV12-4	TRBJ1-1	TGTGCCAGCAGTTCTCCGGGACAGGGGACCAGTCTGGAAGCTTTCTTT	CASSSPGQGTSLEAFF
TRBD1	-	TRBV5-1	TRBJ1-1	TGCGCCAGCAGCTTGGATGGACAGGGACAAGCCACTGAAGCTTTCTTT	CASSLDGQGQATEAFF
-	-	TRBV2	TRBJ2-1	TGTGCCAGCTCAATCTACAATGAGCAGTTCTTC	CASSIYNEQFF
TRBD2	-	TRBV24-1	TRBJ2-1	TGTGCCACCAGTGAACGTATACTAGCGGGAGAACAGTTCTTC	CATSERILAGEQFF
TRBD1	few	TRBV12-3/TRBV12-4	TRBJ2-3	TGTGCCAGCAGATTAAGGGGGCGCCTGCGGGCAGATACGCAGTATTTT	CASRLRGRLRADTQYF
-	few	TRBV9	TRBJ1-2	TGTGCCAGCAGCGTAGCAGGAAATAACTATGGCTACACCTTC	CASSVAGNNYGYTF
-	-	TRBV11-3	TRBJ2-1	TGTGCCAGCAGCTTAGGATGGGGAGTCGATGAGCAGTTCTTC	CASSLGWGVDEQFF
-	few	TRBV28	TRBJ2-4	TGTGCCAGCAGCCGTCATGGCTTGAACTCTGGGAGAAACATTCAGTACTTC	CASSRHGLNSGRNIQYF
TRBD2	many	TRBV9	TRBJ2-1	TGTGCCAGCAGCGTAGGGGGACTAGGGCTCAATGAGCAGTTCTTC	CASSVGGLGLNEQFF
TRBD1	-	TRBV20-1	TRBJ2-7	TGCAGTGCTAGGTCCGGGACAGCTTCCTACGAGCAGTACTTC	CSARSGTASYEQYF
-	few	TRBV7-9	TRBJ2-7	TGTGCCAGCAGCTTAGAACCAATATCCTACGAGCAGTACTTC	CASSLEPISYEQYF
-	few	TRBV29-1	TRBJ1-5	TGCAGCGTTCAAGAAAATGAAAATCAGCCCCAGCATTTT	CSVQENENQPQHF
-	few	TRBV20-1	TRBJ1-1	TGCAGTGCTAAACAGGTGTTTTGGGACACTGAAGCTTTCTTT	CSAKQVFWDTEAFF
TRBD1	few	TRBV4-3	TRBJ1-2	TGCGCCAGCAGCGCGACAGGGGCGGCCTATATATATGGCTACACCTTC	CASSATGAAYIYGYTF